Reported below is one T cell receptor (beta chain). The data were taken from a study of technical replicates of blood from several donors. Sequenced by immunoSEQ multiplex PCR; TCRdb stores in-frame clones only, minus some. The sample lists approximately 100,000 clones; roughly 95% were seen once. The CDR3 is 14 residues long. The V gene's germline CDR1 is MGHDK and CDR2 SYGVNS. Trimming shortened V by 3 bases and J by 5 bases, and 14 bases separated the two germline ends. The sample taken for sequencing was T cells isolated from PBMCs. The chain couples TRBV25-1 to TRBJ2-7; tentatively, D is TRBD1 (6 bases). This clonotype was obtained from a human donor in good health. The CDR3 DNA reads TGTGCCAGCAGTGATTGGGGCAGGGGCGACGAGCAGTACTTC. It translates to CASSDWGRGDEQYF.